This TCR beta chain appears in the sequencing data of a study of T cells in Graves' hyperthyroidism and ophthalmopathy. From RNA transcripts, TCR beta CDR3 regions were amplified. A set of HTBI primers served as the primers for a first-round RT-PCR of the TCR CDR3. Using its own MiXCR run on the multiplex PCR reads, TCRdb lists one record per CDR3 protein. The data show under 650,000 distinct CDR3 sequences, with around 15% seen just once and less than 4.5% held by the top ten. This clonotype was recorded at least ten times. CDR1 and CDR2 (germline): SQVTM, ANQGSEA. The CDR3 consists of 12 residues. Trimming took 7 bases from V and 1 from J, leaving 10 bases between them. Disease duration under 2 months; hyperthyroidism patients were aged 18 to 65. The authors took PBMCs from over 8.5 ml fresh peripheral blood.

Sequencing was carried out using blood. V is TRBV29-1 and J is TRBJ1-1; no clear D gene. The TCR was taken from a woman aged 25 to 39 with Graves' hyperthyroidism. The CDR3, as DNA: TGCAGCGCAGAGCCTCAGAACACTGAAGCTTTCTTT. It yields the protein CSAEPQNTEAFF.